A selection of T cell receptor beta chains follows, all from one sample in a study of blood T cell repertoires in COVID-19. The assay was immunoSEQ multiplex PCR, and TCRdb's table has in-frame clones only and misses some. The repertoire holds approximately 140,000 clones, with over 70% as singletons. Sequenced: PBMCs or T cells enriched from blood (not recorded which). The origin of the receptors is a man aged 45-65 years in a cohort exposed to, infected with or recovered from COVID-19 (not recorded which). The CDR3 runs from the conserved cysteine through the conserved F or W. A D gene is named only where the DNA matches it firmly. The size field is filled for only some rows; it gives once, few, many or a size class.

j_call d_call clone_size v_call cdr3_nt cdr3_aa
TRBJ1-2 TRBD1 - TRBV24-1 TGTGCCACCAGTGATGGGACAGGGAATGGCTACACCTTC CATSDGTGNGYTF
TRBJ2-1 TRBD2 - TRBV19 TGTGCCAGTAGTTTAGCGGGGGGATACAATGAGCAGTTCTTC CASSLAGGYNEQFF
TRBJ2-7 - - TRBV30 TGTGCCTGCCCCAGGGCCACGACCTCCTACGAGCAGTACTTC CACPRATTSYEQYF
TRBJ2-4 - - TRBV7-2 TGTGCCAGCAGCTTAGATGGTAAGCCCGGAGACATTCAGTACTTC CASSLDGKPGDIQYF
TRBJ2-3 TRBD1 - TRBV10-3 TGTGCCATCGGACGGCCGACAGGGATGGGGACAGATACGCAGTATTTT CAIGRPTGMGTDTQYF
TRBJ2-7 - - TRBV7-8 TGTGCCAGCAGCGCCCCGTACAGGGAGAGCTCCTACGAGCAGTACTTC CASSAPYRESSYEQYF
TRBJ1-4 TRBD1 few TRBV6-5 TGTGCCAGCAGACAGGGGATGACTGAAAAACTGTTTTTT CASRQGMTEKLFF
TRBJ1-5 - - TRBV7-9 TGTGCCAGCAGCTTAGGGAGCGGTAATCAGCCCCAGCATTTT CASSLGSGNQPQHF
TRBJ2-2 - - TRBV5-1 TGCGCCAGCAGCTTACGGGCCTCGGGAGGGGAGCTGTTTTTT CASSLRASGGELFF
TRBJ2-7 - - TRBV27 TGTGCCAGCAGTTTATCGCCAGGGAGGTCCTACGAGCAGTACTTC CASSLSPGRSYEQYF
TRBJ1-4 - - TRBV27 TGTGCCAGTCAGGGCAGCCCGGAAAAACTGTTTTTT CASQGSPEKLFF
TRBJ1-5 TRBD1 - TRBV19 TGTGCCAGTAGTACGACAGGGGGGAGTCAGCCCCAGCATTTT CASSTTGGSQPQHF
TRBJ2-3 - - TRBV20-1 TGCAGTGCTAGTGGAGCTCCACTTGGAGATACGCAGTATTTT CSASGAPLGDTQYF
TRBJ2-7 - - TRBV5-1 TGCGCCAGCAGCTTGGAGGCGGTCCAATACGAGCAGTACTTC CASSLEAVQYEQYF
TRBJ2-6 TRBD2 - TRBV5-1 TGCGCCAGCAACCAACCGGGACTACTCTCTGGGGCCAACGTCCTGACTTTC CASNQPGLLSGANVLTF
TRBJ2-1 TRBD1 - TRBV6-4 TGTGCCAGGGGGAGAGGGACAGGGTACTACAATGAGCAGTTCTTC CARGRGTGYYNEQFF
TRBJ2-1 TRBD2 - TRBV18 TGTGCCAGCTCACTTACTCTAGCGGGGGCTAACAATGAGCAGTTCTTC CASSLTLAGANNEQFF
TRBJ2-1 TRBD2 - TRBV4-2 TGTGCCAGCAGCTCCCGACTAGCGGGAGCAAACAATGAGCAGTTCTTC CASSSRLAGANNEQFF
TRBJ1-4 - - TRBV19 TGTGCCAGTAGCAACACCTTTGCCGAAAAACTGTTTTTT CASSNTFAEKLFF
TRBJ2-3 - once TRBV28 TGTGCCAGCAGTTTAATCTTTAGCACAGATACGCAGTATTTT CASSLIFSTDTQYF
TRBJ2-1 - - TRBV7-3 TGTGCCAGCAGCTTTTTTTCAGGGCGACATGAGCAGTTCTTC CASSFFSGRHEQFF
TRBJ2-1 - once TRBV27 TGTGCCAGCAGTCGAGGGGACAAGCAGTTCTTC CASSRGDKQFF
TRBJ2-7 TRBD1 - TRBV24-1 TGTGCCACCAGTGACTCGGTCGACAGGGGCGAGCAGTACTTC CATSDSVDRGEQYF
TRBJ2-1 TRBD2 few TRBV28 TGTGCCAGCAGGGGAGCGGGAGATCGGGGTGAGCAGTTCTTC CASRGAGDRGEQFF
TRBJ1-2 TRBD1 once TRBV12-5 TGTGCTAGTGGTTTGGTAGGGCCCTCGGACAGGGTGAACGGCTACACCTTC CASGLVGPSDRVNGYTF
TRBJ1-5 - few TRBV2 TGTGCCAGCGGCGGGGGGCTAGATCAGCCCCAGCATTTT CASGGGLDQPQHF
TRBJ2-1 TRBD2 - TRBV25-1 TGTGCCAGCAGTCGACCCCTAGCGGGAGGCCTAAATGAGCAGTTCTTC CASSRPLAGGLNEQFF
TRBJ1-2 - - TRBV24-1 TGTGCCACCAAAGGGTATGGTCAGGGCGACGGCTACACCTTC CATKGYGQGDGYTF
TRBJ2-7 - - TRBV5-4 TGTGCCAGCAGCCCCAGACAGGTCGGCGAGCAGTACTTC CASSPRQVGEQYF
TRBJ1-6 - - TRBV9 TGTGCCAGCAGCGTAGAAGGGGGTTCACCCCTCCACTTT CASSVEGGSPLHF
TRBJ2-1 TRBD2 - TRBV24-1 TGTGCCACCAGTGATCCAAGCGGGGCTTACAATGAGCAGTTCTTC CATSDPSGAYNEQFF
TRBJ1-2 - - TRBV7-8 TGTGCCAGCAGCCTAGGGGCGGGGGCGATATATGGCTACACCTTC CASSLGAGAIYGYTF
TRBJ1-5 - - TRBV28 TGTGCCAGCAGTTCCAGGGGTTATAGCAATCAGCCCCAGCATTTT CASSSRGYSNQPQHF
TRBJ2-1 TRBD1 - TRBV6-5 TGTGCCAGCAGAAACTCGCAACAGGGGAAGGAGTTCTTC CASRNSQQGKEFF
TRBJ2-3 TRBD1 - TRBV5-1 TGCGCCAGCAGCTGGGGGACAGGGGAGAGGGATACGCAGTATTTT CASSWGTGERDTQYF
TRBJ2-7 - few TRBV2 TGTGCCAGCAGTGGGTTGAGCGGCCTAGGCCCCTACGAGCAGTACTTC CASSGLSGLGPYEQYF
TRBJ2-5 TRBD2 - TRBV5-6 TGTGCCAGCAGCTCCTCCGGACTAGCGGGCAAAGAGACCCAGTACTTC CASSSSGLAGKETQYF
TRBJ1-2 - - TRBV10-2 TGCGCCAGCAGCTCGGGGGTTAACTATGGCTACACCTTC CASSSGVNYGYTF
TRBJ1-2 - - TRBV29-1 TGCAGCGTCGGAGGGACCGATGGCTACACCTTC CSVGGTDGYTF
TRBJ2-5 TRBD2 - TRBV10-1 TGCGCCAGCAGTGAGGTTAGCGGGACCGCTCGCGAGACCCAGTACTTC CASSEVSGTARETQYF
TRBJ1-1 - few TRBV5-1 TGCGCCAGCAGCTTGATCCGGGAGACTGAAGCTTTCTTT CASSLIRETEAFF